The 27 T cell receptor beta chains below come from one sample, sequenced in a study of beta chain features in type 1 diabetes. Every isolated RNA sample was fully reverse transcribed, so sequencing captured expressed TCRB transcripts. Here immunoSEQ multiplex PCR was the method, and the copy in TCRdb shows in-frame clones only, minus some. The sample comprises over 150,000 clones, under 9.5% of which are singletons, and nearly 0.65% rests with the top ten. Sequencing was performed on central memory CD4+ T cells from blood. Receptors were obtained from a man younger than 35 in good health.

The table lists this clone with many counts. The genes are TRBV29-1 and TRBJ1-1, with 7 nucleotides matching TRBD1. Germline values: CDR1 SQVTM, CDR2 ANQGSEA. The junction had 5 bases not matched to a gene; V was cut back by 6 bases and J by 1 base. The CDR3 has 13 amino acids. Here the CDR3 reads CSVLRDRNTEAFF. The CDR3 DNA reads TGCAGCGTCCTCCGGGACAGGAACACTGAAGCTTTCTTT.

This clone was recorded at least ten times. This sequence joins TRBV5-1 and TRBJ1-3; 8 bases are a match to TRBD1. V trimming: 3 bases; J trimming: 0 bases; junction bases outside the gene matches: 8. The CDR3 totals 17 residues. Germline V CDR1 and CDR2: SGHRS, YFSETQ. DNA of the CDR3: TGCGCCAGCAGCTCGGGACAGGCATCGACCTCTGGAAACACCATATATTTT. Protein: CASSSGQASTSGNTIYF.

In its sample, this clone was seen a few times. The chain couples TRBV18 to TRBJ1-1, with a tentative D call TRBD1 (6 bases). Between the trimmed V and J ends, which lost 7 bases and 6 bases, there was a span of 18 bases. Germline V lookup: CDR1 KGHSH, CDR2 LQKENI. The CDR3 length is 14 residues. CDR3 sequence: CASYRDPDSSEAFF. CDR3 DNA: TGTGCCAGCTACAGGGATCCGGACTCCTCTGAAGCTTTCTTT.

The V call is TRBV5-1, the J call TRBJ2-2; tentative D call: TRBD2 (6 bases). The CDR3 loop spans 15 amino acids. CDR1 is SGHRS and CDR2 is YFSETQ in the germline V gene. Deletions cut 0 bases from V and 2 bases from J, with 8 bases between. As DNA, the CDR3 is TGCGCCAGCAGCTTGGCGGGGGATAACACCGGGGAGCTGTTTTTT. Translation gives CASSLAGDNTGELFF. The complete variable domain, with remaining parts taken from reference TRBV5-1 and TRBJ2-2, reads KAGVTQTPRYLIKTRGQQVTLSCSPISGHRSVSWYQQTPGQGLQFLFEYFSETQRNKGNFPGRFSGRQFSNSRSEMNVSTLELGDSALYLCASSLAGDNTGELFFGEGSRLTVL.

The genes are TRBV9 and TRBJ2-5, with a tentative D call TRBD2 (6 bases). Germline loops: CDR1 SGDLS, CDR2 YYNGEE. The CDR3 covers 16 residues. The V end lost 0 bases, the J end lost 5 bases, and 17 bases lay between the germline ends. CDR3: CASSVGASGGLETQYF. The CDR3 coding sequence is TGTGCCAGCAGCGTAGGAGCCAGCGGAGGGCTGGAGACCCAGTACTTC.

This clone was detected ten times or more. This CDR3 is also generated by other DNA sequences in the sample. This chain connects TRBV28 to TRBJ1-6; 9 nucleotides agree with TRBD1. The CDR3 runs to 14 residues. Germline-derived CDR1 and CDR2 are MDHEN and SYDVKM. Germline trimming cut 5 bases from V and 9 bases from J; bases unmatched to any gene: 5. CDR3 in amino acids: CASSPGQGRSPLHF. The CDR3 nucleotides are TGTGCCAGCAGTCCGGGACAGGGCCGTTCACCCCTCCACTTT.

V usage is TRBV19 and J usage is TRBJ1-2; 11 bases are a match to TRBD1. The CDR3 loop spans 14 amino acids. Germline CDR1 reads LNHDA; CDR2 reads SQIVND (reference sequence). The junction had 8 bases not matched to a gene; V was cut back by 7 bases and J by 7 bases. CDR3 in DNA: TGTGCCAGTAACGACCGGGACAGGGGGTTTGGCTACACCTTC. The encoded protein is CASNDRDRGFGYTF.

This clone was observed a few times. The chain links TRBV5-4 to TRBJ2-7; D is undetermined. Germline assignment: CDR1 SGHNT and CDR2 YYREEE (reference sequence). V lost 4 bases and J 0 bases, leaving 11 bases between the germline ends. The CDR3 consists of 14 residues. The CDR3 DNA is TGTGCCAGCAGCCTCACACCTTCCTCCTACGAGCAGTACTTC. Protein: CASSLTPSSYEQYF.

The chain uses TRBV28 and TRBJ1-2; 7 bases agree with TRBD1. The CDR3 has 14 residues. Germline CDR1 reads MDHEN; CDR2 reads SYDVKM. The J segment lost 6 bases and the V segment lost 6 bases, leaving 10 bases of the junction unmatched. CDR3 sequence: CASSSAEQGHGYTF. The CDR3 DNA reads TGTGCCAGCAGCTCCGCAGAACAGGGGCATGGCTACACCTTC.

Many counts were recorded for this clone. The rearrangement links TRBV6-6 to TRBJ2-3, with 8 bases identical to TRBD1. V gave up 6 bases and J gave up 3 bases; unmatched junction bases: 5. This CDR3 has 14 residues. Germline lookup yields CDR1 MNHNY and CDR2 SVGAGI (reference sequence). CDR3 loop: CASSRQGWTDTQYF. The CDR3 coding sequence is TGTGCCAGCAGCCGACAGGGGTGGACAGATACGCAGTATTTT.

V usage is TRBV4-2 and J usage is TRBJ1-3; D is undetermined. V lost 0 bases to trimming and J lost 0 bases, with 6 bases between them. CDR1 is LGHNA, CDR2 YNFKEQ, per germline. The CDR3 contains 15 residues. CDR3 nucleotides: TGTGCCAGCAGCCAAGAATACAACTCTGGAAACACCATATATTTT. It codes for CASSQEYNSGNTIYF.

The gene calls are TRBV5-4 and TRBJ2-2; 7 nucleotides match TRBD1. This CDR3 has 15 amino acids. V dropped 4 bases and J dropped 2; count of bases not matched to a gene: 5. Looked up from germline, CDR1 is SGHNT and CDR2 is YYREEE (reference sequence). CDR3 bases: TGTGCCAGCAGCCCAGGGACAGTCAACACCGGGGAGCTGTTTTTT. Its translation: CASSPGTVNTGELFF.

At least ten counts were recorded for this clone. The chain combines TRBV9 with TRBJ2-7, with 7 bases matching TRBD1. CDR3 length: 15 amino acids. Germline loops: CDR1 SGDLS, CDR2 YYNGEE. The ends lost 0 bases at V and 5 bases at J; junction bases unmatched: 8. The CDR3 protein is CASSVAPTGTHEQYF. The CDR3 bases are TGTGCCAGCAGCGTAGCTCCGACAGGGACCCACGAGCAGTACTTC. The full variable domain, with the rest looked up from reference TRBV9 and TRBJ2-7, is DSGVTQTPKHLITATGQRVTLRCSPRSGDLSVYWYQQSLDQGLQFLIQYYNGEERAKGNILERFSAQQFPDLHSELNLSSLELGDSALYFCASSVAPTGTHEQYFGPGTRLTVT.

The CDR3 nucleotides read TGTGCCAGCAGCGTCTCCCCGAGCGGGGGTCGAGCGTACGAGCAGTACTTC. Its protein is CASSVSPSGGRAYEQYF. The V and J genes are TRBV9 and TRBJ2-7; TRBD2 matches 8 bases. This CDR3 spans 17 amino acids. From germline, CDR1 is SGDLS and CDR2 YYNGEE. The J segment lost 4 bases and the V segment lost 2 bases, leaving 14 bases of the junction unmatched.

This clone was found many times. The V gene is TRBV7-2, the J gene TRBJ1-2; D unresolved. This CDR3 has 12 amino acids. Trimming pared 6 bases from V and 0 bases from J, leaving 5 bases between. Germline V gene data show CDR1 as SGHTA and CDR2 as FQGNSA. The CDR3 is CASRRSNYGYTF. The CDR3 DNA reads as TGTGCCAGCAGGAGATCTAACTATGGCTACACCTTC.

There are many counts of this clone. The CDR3 DNA reads TGTGCCAGCAGTGAATACGGGACAGGGCCATCCTACGAGCAGTACTTC. It is translated as CASSEYGTGPSYEQYF. J is TRBJ2-7 and V is TRBV25-1; TRBD1 matches at 9 bases. The CDR3 runs 16 residues. V dropped 0 bases and J dropped 1; count of bases not matched to a gene: 4. Germline CDR1 MGHDK, CDR2 SYGVNS.

This clone was observed a few times. The chain uses TRBV28 and TRBJ1-2; 8 bases align to TRBD1. The CDR3 contains 14 residues. CDR1 is MDHEN and CDR2 is SYDVKM in the germline V gene. V dropped 4 bases and J dropped 5; count of bases not matched to a gene: 6. The CDR3 here is CASSWAGTGYGYTF. CDR3 DNA: TGTGCCAGCAGTTGGGCCGGGACAGGTTATGGCTACACCTTC.

This clone occurred a few times. The V and J genes are TRBV6-6 and TRBJ2-3; TRBD2 aligns across 7 bases. The V segment lost 6 bases and the J segment 6 bases; nucleotides outside the gene matches: 15. The CDR3 extends over 16 amino acids. Germline V gene sequence: CDR1 MNHNY, CDR2 SVGAGI (reference sequence). CDR3 amino acids: CASRDPHGAGIDTQYF. The CDR3 nucleotides are TGTGCCAGCAGGGACCCCCACGGAGCGGGAATCGATACGCAGTATTTT.

The table lists this clone with many counts. The chain has TRBV7-9 and TRBJ2-7, with D possibly matching TRBD1 (6 bases). Germline values: CDR1 SEHNR, CDR2 FQNEAQ (reference sequence). The germline V and J ends were trimmed by 1 base and 3 bases, with 10 bases remaining between them. The CDR3 is 14 amino acids. DNA for the CDR3: TGTGCCAGCAGCTTAGGACAGGCATACTACGAGCAGTACTTC. Amino acids: CASSLGQAYYEQYF.

This clone was counted ten times or more. The rearrangement uses TRBV7-9 and TRBJ2-1; 7 positions match TRBD1. Germline V CDR1 and CDR2: SEHNR, FQNEAQ (reference sequence). V trimming: 4 bases; J trimming: 1 base; junction bases outside the gene matches: 16. The CDR3 sequence is 19 residues long. The CDR3 nucleotides read TGTGCCAGCAGCTCAATTTTAGTAGCACAGGGGTCATCCTACAATGAGCAGTTCTTC. Translating gives CASSSILVAQGSSYNEQFF.

This sequence joins TRBV5-6 and TRBJ1-2; D is possibly TRBD1 (6 bases). Germline lookup yields CDR1 SGHDT and CDR2 YYEEEE. The length of the CDR3 is 15 residues. The V gene lost 3 bases and the J gene lost 0 bases, with 12 bases spanning the gap. DNA for the CDR3: TGTGCCAGCAGCTCGACTCGGACAGCTAACTATGGCTACACCTTC. Translating it yields CASSSTRTANYGYTF.

This clone was found a few times. The chain carries TRBV27 and TRBJ1-5; no reliable D call. Trimming cost V 5 bases and J 6 bases, with 11 bases left between them. The CDR3 runs to 13 residues. Per the germline V gene, CDR1 is MNHEY and CDR2 is SMNVEV (reference sequence). CDR3 amino acids: CASSNLGGQPQHF. The CDR3, as DNA: TGTGCCAGCAGTAACCTAGGCGGTCAGCCCCAGCATTTT.

The rearrangement links TRBV5-1 to TRBJ2-1; 8 bases line up with TRBD1. Germline V CDR1 and CDR2: SGHRS, YFSETQ. The CDR3 spans 15 residues. V lost 3 bases to trimming and J lost 7 bases; unmatched junction nucleotides: 9. CDR3 DNA sequence: TGCGCCAGCAGCTCCCCCGGGACAGGCAGGAATGAGCAGTTCTTC. Translation: CASSSPGTGRNEQFF.

This clone was counted many times. The genes are TRBV7-2 and TRBJ2-5; D perhaps matches TRBD2 (7 bases). Germline assignment: CDR1 SGHTA and CDR2 FQGNSA. This CDR3 region has 11 residues. V lost 3 bases and J lost 9, with 8 bases in between. CDR3 sequence (DNA): TGTGCCAGCAGCTTCGGGGGGCCCCAGTACTTC. It translates to CASSFGGPQYF.

This clone was counted only a few times. This chain uses TRBV4-1 with TRBJ1-4; D is unclear. Trimming pared 4 bases from V and 8 bases from J, leaving 17 bases between. CDR1 and CDR2 (germline): MGHRA, YSYEKL. The length of the CDR3 is 15 residues. The CDR3 DNA follows: TGCGCCAGCAGCCCACCAAACGGGGTGGGGGAAAAACTGTTTTTT. Translated, it gives CASSPPNGVGEKLFF.

This clone was picked up many times. CDR3 region: CAAEREGRNEQFF. In DNA form, the CDR3 reads TGTGCCGCAGAGCGGGAGGGAAGGAATGAGCAGTTCTTC. V gene TRBV30 combines with J gene TRBJ2-1; 10 bases match TRBD2. Germline V lookup: CDR1 GTSNPN, CDR2 SVGIG (reference sequence). This CDR3 is built from 13 residues. The J segment lost 7 bases and the V segment lost 8 bases, leaving 8 bases of the junction unmatched.

This clone was observed a handful of times. V gene TRBV7-2 combines with J gene TRBJ2-1; TRBD2 might be the D (6 bases). The CDR3 runs to 14 residues. Between the trimmed V and J ends, which lost 5 bases and 4 bases, there was a span of 12 bases. Looked up from germline, CDR1 is SGHTA and CDR2 is FQGNSA. In DNA form, the CDR3 reads TGTGCCAGCAGCCCGACCGGGACTTACAATGAGCAGTTCTTC. Its translation: CASSPTGTYNEQFF.